The rows below give T cell receptor beta chains drawn from one sample of a study of T cell repertoires in cytomegalovirus infection. TCRdb independently ran MiXCR on the reads; one entry per CDR3 protein. The sample has roughly 150,000 distinct CDR3 sequences, roughly a sixth seen once. Material for sequencing was CD8+ T cells from PBMCs. The receptors derive from a human donor in good health (CMV status not recorded). Some clones in this sample may be carry-over from other donors' samples. CDR3s include the opening cysteine and the closing phenylalanine or tryptophan. Each record gives: clone size, CDR3 length, V gene, J gene, D gene, CDR3 protein, CDR3 DNA. D genes are given only for firm matches. The size of a clone is reported for some rows only, either as once, few or many, or as a class for expanded clones.

-,16,TRBV27,TRBJ1-1,-,CASSPSRGGMNTEAFF,TGTGCCAGCAGCCCTAGCCGGGGAGGGATGAACACTGAAGCTTTCTTT
-,11,TRBV11-2,TRBJ1-6,-,CASSPGSPLHF,TGTGCCAGCAGCCCGGGTTCACCCCTCCACTTT
many,15,TRBV7-2,TRBJ2-7,TRBD1,CASSLRGQGSHEQYF,TGTGCCAGCAGCTTACGGGGACAGGGTTCCCACGAGCAGTACTTC
-,14,TRBV12-3/TRBV12-4,TRBJ1-2,-,CASSLSRTSDGYTF,TGTGCCAGCAGTCTCTCAAGGACATCCGATGGCTACACCTTC
many,12,TRBV7-8,TRBJ2-3,-,CASSPSPDTQYF,TGTGCCAGCAGCCCCAGCCCAGATACGCAGTATTTT
few,13,TRBV28,TRBJ1-1,-,CASTQTMNTEAFF,TGTGCCAGCACCCAGACTATGAACACTGAAGCTTTCTTT
-,15,TRBV5-6,TRBJ2-3,TRBD2,CASSAREEWPDTQYF,TGTGCCAGCAGCGCCCGGGAGGAATGGCCAGATACGCAGTATTTT
few,13,TRBV7-9,TRBJ2-1,-,CASSWGGGNEQFF,TGTGCCAGCAGCTGGGGGGGCGGGAATGAGCAGTTCTTC
few,17,TRBV29-1,TRBJ2-1,-,CSGTPSIREASYNEQFF,TGCAGCGGTACCCCCTCGATCCGGGAAGCTTCCTACAATGAGCAGTTCTTC
-,12,TRBV7-2,TRBJ1-1,-,CASSFDPFEAFF,TGTGCCAGCAGCTTCGATCCCTTTGAAGCTTTCTTT
-,12,TRBV12-3/TRBV12-4,TRBJ2-5,-,CASSFGGETQYF,TGTGCCAGCAGTTTCGGTGGAGAGACCCAGTACTTC
-,17,TRBV20-1,TRBJ2-1,-,CSARKPFKVRSYNEQFF,TGCAGTGCTAGGAAGCCCTTCAAGGTCAGGTCCTACAATGAGCAGTTCTTC
few,15,TRBV7-2,TRBJ2-7,TRBD2,CASSFTPSGHYEQYF,TGTGCCAGCAGCTTCACCCCTAGCGGACATTACGAGCAGTACTTC
-,15,TRBV5-1,TRBJ2-3,-,CASSLDPRGADTQYF,TGCGCCAGCAGCTTGGACCCAAGGGGCGCAGATACGCAGTATTTT
once,13,TRBV27,TRBJ1-2,-,CASSLGGPGGYTF,TGTGCCAGCAGTTTGGGGGGGCCGGGTGGCTACACCTTC
few,12,TRBV4-2,TRBJ2-1,-,CASSPGNNEQFF,TGTGCCAGCAGCCCCGGTAACAATGAGCAGTTCTTC
-,12,TRBV29-1,TRBJ2-3,-,CSVDTYTDTQYF,TGCAGCGTTGACACCTACACAGATACGCAGTATTTT
-,17,TRBV20-1,TRBJ2-3,-,CSAREDDGSLGTDTQYF,TGCAGTGCTAGAGAAGACGACGGGAGTTTAGGCACAGATACGCAGTATTTT
many,15,TRBV6-1,TRBJ2-1,-,CASSEVGTVYNEQFF,TGTGCCAGCAGTGAAGTGGGGACCGTCTACAATGAGCAGTTCTTC